One sample yielded the 30 T cell receptor beta chains listed below, sequenced in a study of shared clonotypes between healthy human individuals (dated by TCRdb to 2019 to 2021). For the CD8 naive samples, CD45RO-negative cells were positively selected for CCR7, yielding a CD45RA+CCR7+ population from which TemRA cells were excluded. Libraries were prepared through the immunoSEQ multiplex PCR assay. In its TCRdb copy, this immuneACCESS table keeps in-frame sequences only and misses some clones. Where compared with another copy, unresolved V genes explain less than half of these, and the others have no known cause. The sample table contains about 2.1 million clones; only one count was recorded for 85% to 95% of them. The ten largest clones capture 1.5% to 2% of the sample. Material: naive CD8+ T cells from PBMCs. The sample's cell subset or site label is to be understood as: CD45RA+CCR7+. The receptors stem from a man aged 18 to 29 in good health. Some clones in this sample may be carry-over from other donors' samples.

The J gene is TRBJ1-2, the V gene TRBV5-4; possible D gene TRBD1, 5 bases. CDR1 is SGHNT, CDR2 YYREEE, per germline (reference sequence). This CDR3 has 13 amino acids. With 2 bases removed from V and 7 bases from J, the gap between germline ends came to 12 bases. The CDR3 spells CASSFSGEGGYTF. CDR3 coding DNA: TGTGCCAGCAGCTTCTCGGGGGAAGGTGGCTACACCTTC.

This rearrangement joins TRBV4-1 to TRBJ2-7, with TRBD2 identical over 10 bases. J lost 6 bases, V lost 1 base, and 6 bases had no gene match. CDR1 and CDR2 from the germline V gene are MGHRA and YSYEKL. The CDR3 has 15 amino acids. The CDR3 DNA reads TGCGCCAGCAGCCAAGTAACTAGCGGGGCGCTCGAGCAGTACTTC. It codes for CASSQVTSGALEQYF.

This clone was seen a single time. The chain couples TRBV5-1 to TRBJ1-1; D is possibly TRBD1 (6 bases). CDR3 length equals 17 residues. V lost 4 bases and J lost 1, with 20 bases in between. CDR1 SGHRS and CDR2 YFSETQ come from the germline V gene. The CDR3 loop reads CASSTPPLGQQNTEAFF. Written as DNA, the CDR3 is TGCGCCAGCAGCACACCACCCTTAGGACAGCAGAACACTGAAGCTTTCTTT.

The chain is built from TRBV2 and TRBJ1-1; D possibly corresponds to TRBD1 (6 bases). V was cut by 1 base and J by 1 base, with 13 bases left in between. The CDR3 spans 16 residues. Germline CDR1 and CDR2: SNHLY and FYNNEI. The DNA of the CDR3 is TGTGCCAGCAGTGAAGGAGGGCGGGGGGCGAACACTGAAGCTTTCTTT. Translation: CASSEGGRGANTEAFF.

The chain has TRBV19 and TRBJ1-2; weak D call: TRBD1 (6 bases). The V gene lost 6 bases and the J gene lost 13 bases, with 15 bases spanning the gap. Germline V gene sequence: CDR1 LNHDA, CDR2 SQIVND (reference sequence). The CDR3 spans 11 residues. CDR3 DNA: TGTGCCAGTAGGACTTCAGGGGTTTGCACCTTC. Translation gives CASRTSGVCTF.

The chain couples TRBV6-4 to TRBJ2-1; 11 bases are shared with TRBD2. The CDR3 sequence is 16 residues long. Germline V gene data show CDR1 as MRHNA and CDR2 as SNTAGT. Losses at the gene ends were 4 bases for V and 4 bases for J; bases not matched to a gene: 6. The CDR3 region has the DNA TGTGCCAGCAGTGCCCTCCCTAGCGGGGGGTACAATGAGCAGTTCTTC. It is translated as CASSALPSGGYNEQFF.

The genes are TRBV6-1 and TRBJ1-4; D ambiguous. Trimming removed 4 bases from V and 6 bases from J, with 24 bases in between. This CDR3 comprises 18 residues. Germline V gene sequence: CDR1 MNHNS, CDR2 SASEGT. Here the CDR3 DNA reads TGTGCCAGCAGTGGTTACAGATTCACCCTACACCTCGATGAAAAACTGTTTTTT. Its protein is CASSGYRFTLHLDEKLFF.

The gene calls are TRBV10-3 and TRBJ2-5; no definite D call. Trimming left V 1 base short and J 4 bases short, with 7 bases between. Germline lookup yields CDR1 ENHRY and CDR2 SYGVKD. The CDR3 runs to 13 residues. CDR3 residues: CAISEYAGETQYF. CDR3 bases: TGTGCCATCAGTGAGTACGCTGGAGAGACCCAGTACTTC.

V and J are TRBV19 and TRBJ1-5, with D unresolved. CDR3 size: 16 residues. V was trimmed by 4 bases and J by 0 bases, leaving 13 bases between them. Germline assignment: CDR1 LNHDA and CDR2 SQIVND (reference sequence). The CDR3 here is CASSSPGDYSNQPQHF. In nucleotides, the CDR3 is TGTGCCAGTAGTAGCCCAGGAGATTATAGCAATCAGCCCCAGCATTTT.

The genes are TRBV2 and TRBJ2-5; 8 bases align to TRBD2. Per the germline V gene, CDR1 is SNHLY and CDR2 is FYNNEI. CDR3 size: 13 residues. V lost 10 bases to trimming and J lost 2 bases; unmatched junction nucleotides: 6. In DNA, the CDR3 is TGTGCCAACCTACTAGCGGTACAAGAGACCCAGTACTTC. Amino acids: CANLLAVQETQYF.

The chain recombines TRBV4-3 with TRBJ1-2, with D possibly matching TRBD1 (5 bases). The ends were cut back, 0 bases at V and 8 bases at J, with 16 bases in the middle. The germline gives CDR1 LGHNA, CDR2 YSLEER. This CDR3 contains 15 residues. The CDR3 DNA follows: TGCGCCAGCAGCCAAGAGGAGGGGCTGACTTGGGGCTACACCTTC. The encoded protein is CASSQEEGLTWGYTF.

This clone was observed a single time. The V call is TRBV7-9, the J call TRBJ2-5; D possibly corresponds to TRBD2 (5 bases). V shed 6 bases and J shed 4 bases, with 12 bases lying between them. The CDR3 consists of 13 residues. CDR1 is SEHNR, CDR2 FQNEAQ, per germline (reference sequence). In nucleotides, the CDR3 is TGTGCCAGCAGAAAGGGAGATTCAGAGACCCAGTACTTC. Its translation is CASRKGDSETQYF.

This clone has a single count. The genes are TRBV27 and TRBJ2-3; 11 nucleotides agree with TRBD2. Per germline, CDR1 MNHEY and CDR2 SMNVEV (reference sequence). Trimming removed 6 bases from V and 3 bases from J; junction bases left unmatched: 5. The CDR3 totals 15 residues. In DNA form, the CDR3 reads TGTGCCAGCAGCCAACTAGCGGGGGAGACAGATACGCAGTATTTT. Translating gives CASSQLAGETDTQYF.

The V call is TRBV28, the J call TRBJ2-7; 9 nucleotides align to TRBD1. The junction had 16 bases not matched to a gene; V was cut back by 3 bases and J by 4 bases. The CDR3 spans 18 residues. Germline V CDR1 and CDR2: MDHEN, SYDVKM. The chain's CDR3 is CASSLLSGTGLFSYEQYF. The CDR3 DNA sequence: TGTGCCAGCAGTTTGTTGTCCGGGACAGGGCTCTTCTCATACGAGCAGTACTTC.

The chain combines TRBV7-7 with TRBJ2-1, with TRBD1 identical over 7 bases. J was trimmed by 4 bases and V by 1 base; bases with no gene match: 1. The CDR3 has 14 amino acids. Germline values: CDR1 SSHAT, CDR2 FNYEAQ (reference sequence). CDR3 in DNA: TGTGCCAGCAGCTTAGGGACAGGTTACAATGAGCAGTTCTTC. It codes for CASSLGTGYNEQFF.

The genes are TRBV6-1 and TRBJ2-7; D is unclear. Trimming shortened V by 2 bases and J by 2 bases, and 13 bases separated the two germline ends. This CDR3 is built from 15 residues. The germline CDR1 and CDR2 sequences are MNHNS and SASEGT. CDR3 protein: CASSEFHSLAYEQYF. The CDR3 DNA reads as TGTGCCAGCAGTGAATTCCACAGCCTTGCCTACGAGCAGTACTTC.

This rearrangement joins TRBV14 to TRBJ2-7; TRBD1 matches at 8 bases. This CDR3 comprises 15 residues. Germline assignment: CDR1 SGHDN and CDR2 FVKESK. V shed 0 bases, J shed 1 base, and the junction held 2 bases outside the gene matches. The CDR3 nucleotides read TGTGCCAGCAGCCAAGACAGGGGGCGATCCTACGAGCAGTACTTC. Its protein product is CASSQDRGRSYEQYF.

J is TRBJ2-7 and V is TRBV27; perhaps D is TRBD1 or TRBD2 (5 bases each). CDR3 size: 16 residues. With 1 base removed from V and 5 bases from J, the gap between germline ends came to 18 bases. Germline assignment: CDR1 MNHEY and CDR2 SMNVEV (reference sequence). CDR3 in amino acids: CASSLLSWGGPDEQYF. CDR3 DNA sequence: TGTGCCAGCAGTTTATTGTCCTGGGGCGGGCCCGACGAGCAGTACTTC.

The J gene is TRBJ2-7, the V gene TRBV9; TRBD1 might be the D (5 bases). Trimming removed 0 bases at V and 3 bases at J, with 19 bases between. This CDR3 contains 17 residues. In germline, CDR1 is SGDLS, CDR2 YYNGEE. The DNA for the CDR3 is TGTGCCAGCAGCGTAGATATGAGAGGTGGGGCCAACTACGAGCAGTACTTC. Protein product: CASSVDMRGGANYEQYF.

V gene TRBV27 combines with J gene TRBJ2-2; a possible D gene is TRBD1 (6 bases). The germline V gene has CDR1 MNHEY and CDR2 SMNVEV (reference sequence). The CDR3 totals 16 residues. Trimming removed 8 bases from V and 2 bases from J, with 18 bases in between. The CDR3 is CASFPWAGENTGELFF. The DNA of the CDR3 is TGTGCCAGCTTTCCCTGGGCAGGGGAAAACACCGGGGAGCTGTTTTTT.

This chain connects TRBV19 to TRBJ2-7; D unresolved. Trimming stripped 2 bases from V and 3 bases from J, with 8 bases between. CDR1 is LNHDA, CDR2 SQIVND, per germline (reference sequence). This CDR3 is 13 amino acids long. The CDR3 coding sequence is TGTGCCAGTAGTATAAACTCCGACTACGAGCAGTACTTC. As protein: CASSINSDYEQYF.

The genes are TRBV29-1 and TRBJ2-1; 9 bases fit TRBD2. V was clipped by 5 bases and J by 7 bases; unmatched bases: 6. This CDR3 has 13 amino acids. Germline values: CDR1 SQVTM, CDR2 ANQGSEA. CDR3 sequence: CSVKASGTNEQFF. CDR3 bases: TGCAGCGTTAAGGCTAGCGGGACGAATGAGCAGTTCTTC.

The chain links TRBV6-5 to TRBJ2-5; 7 bases fit TRBD1. The CDR3 contains 15 residues. V was pared by 5 bases and J by 4 bases, with 10 bases of the junction left unmatched. The germline CDR1 and CDR2 sequences are MNHEY and SVGAGI. The CDR3 DNA follows: TGTGCCAGCAGTCCCCAGACAGGGTTGGGAGAGACCCAGTACTTC. Protein product: CASSPQTGLGETQYF.

The chain employs TRBV6-5 and TRBJ2-2; 9 nucleotides line up with TRBD1. After removal of 2 bases from V and 2 bases from J, the junction contained 3 bases not matched to a gene. CDR1 is MNHEY, CDR2 SVGAGI, per germline. This CDR3 is built from 16 residues. DNA of the CDR3: TGTGCCAGCAGTTACCTGGGACAGGGTAACACCGGGGAGCTGTTTTTT. Translating it yields CASSYLGQGNTGELFF.

The chain has TRBV11-2 and TRBJ2-7; TRBD2 matches at 9 bases. Germline CDR1 is SGHAT and CDR2 is FQNNGV. The CDR3 spans 17 residues. V was pared by 1 base and J by 6 bases, with 13 bases of the junction left unmatched. CDR3 nucleotides: TGTGCCAGCAGCTTAGTTCGGGCGGGAGGGCCGTTCGGCGAGCAGTACTTC. Translation gives CASSLVRAGGPFGEQYF. Full variable domain (remainder filled in from reference TRBV11-2 and TRBJ2-7): EAGVAQSPRYKIIEKRQSVAFWCNPISGHATLYWYQQILGQGPKLLIQFQNNGVVDDSQLPKDRFSAERLKGVDSTLKIQPAKLEDSAVYLCASSLVRAGGPFGEQYFGPGTRLTVT.

The chain's CDR3 is CASSETGTGESEAFF. The CDR3 DNA is TGTGCCAGCAGTGAAACCGGGACAGGGGAGTCTGAAGCTTTCTTT. The gene calls are TRBV25-1 and TRBJ1-1; 10 bases fit TRBD1. The CDR3 is 15 residues long. Germline lookup yields CDR1 MGHDK and CDR2 SYGVNS. J gave up 6 bases and V 2 bases, and 6 bases lay outside the gene matches.

The rearrangement joins TRBV27 to TRBJ1-1; 11 bases agree with TRBD1. V gave up 4 bases and J gave up 4 bases; unmatched junction bases: 8. The CDR3 length is 16 residues. CDR1 MNHEY and CDR2 SMNVEV come from the germline V gene (reference sequence). The CDR3 here is CASSYGQGALVTEAFF. Here the CDR3 DNA reads TGTGCCAGCAGTTATGGACAGGGGGCACTGGTCACTGAAGCTTTCTTT.

The V gene is TRBV7-3, the J gene TRBJ2-1; TRBD2 is a possible D gene (5 bases). V was clipped by 4 bases and J by 5 bases, with 12 bases between them. Germline V gene sequence: CDR1 SGHTA, CDR2 FQGTGA. This CDR3 has 14 amino acids. The CDR3 nucleotides are TGTGCCAGCAGCTGGACTGGGGTAAACAATGAGCAGTTCTTC. This encodes CASSWTGVNNEQFF. The complete variable domain, with remaining parts taken from reference TRBV7-3 and TRBJ2-1, reads GAGVSQTPSNKVTEKGKYVELRCDPISGHTALYWYRQSLGQGPEFLIYFQGTGAADDSGLPNDRFFAVRPEGSVSTLKIQRTERGDSAVYLCASSWTGVNNEQFFGPGTRLTVL.

This chain joins TRBV27 and TRBJ2-1, with TRBD2 identical over 7 bases. The CDR3 spans 16 residues. Germline V CDR1 and CDR2: MNHEY, SMNVEV (reference sequence). V shed 7 bases, J shed 10 bases, and the junction held 19 bases outside the gene matches. CDR3 loop: CASTIKAGTTVYEQFF. DNA of the CDR3: TGTGCCAGCACCATTAAAGCCGGGACTACCGTATACGAGCAGTTCTTC.

V and J are TRBV18 and TRBJ2-3; the match to TRBD2 covers 11 bases. Germline V gene data show CDR1 as KGHSH and CDR2 as LQKENI. CDR3 length: 17 amino acids. The J segment lost 4 bases and the V segment lost 4 bases, leaving 10 bases of the junction unmatched. CDR3 region: CASSQTIAGGPADTQYF. CDR3 DNA sequence: TGTGCCAGCTCACAGACAATAGCGGGAGGGCCTGCAGATACGCAGTATTTT.